The subject of this entry is one T cell receptor (beta chain). Its antigen is unidentified. The assay was immunoSEQ multiplex PCR, and TCRdb's table has in-frame clones only and misses some. The sample carries tens of thousands of clones, 70% to 80% recorded once. This sample is drawn from a study of PD-L1 blockade in urothelial cancer. Study background: Study patients had been treated with 0 to 3 previous chemotherapy regimens. Counts from blood samples showed a median of roughly 150,000 T cells. Notes on the study in general: In blood sampled pretreatment, TCR clonality below the median predicted better survival.

Disease in patients was locally advanced or metastatic urothelial carcinoma. The ends were cut back, 5 bases at V and 1 base at J, with 12 bases in the middle. The V gene's germline CDR1 is SEHNR and CDR2 FQNEAQ (reference sequence). CDR3 length: 15 residues. The sample consisted of PBMCs, taken around atezolizumab (anti-PD-L1) treatment. The sequence derives from a man in his sixties or seventies with urothelial cancer. The chain has TRBV7-9 and TRBJ2-1; D possibly corresponds to TRBD2 (6 bases). DNA for the CDR3: TGTGCCAGCAGCCCAAGCGGGTCATCCTACAATGAGCAGTTCTTC. As protein: CASSPSGSSYNEQFF.